These 24 T cell receptor beta chains came from one sample sequenced in a study of blood T cell repertoires in COVID-19. Sequencing used immunoSEQ multiplex PCR; TCRdb keeps in-frame clones, though not all of them. Here the sample spans hundreds of thousands of clones, about 91% being singletons. Source material: peripheral blood. The receptors stem from an older woman with acute or convalescent COVID-19.

The rearrangement uses TRBV7-2 and TRBJ2-5; D call uncertain. This CDR3 contains 15 residues. V gave up 2 bases and J gave up 2 bases, with 12 bases separating them. The germline V gene encodes CDR1 SGHTA and CDR2 FQGNSA. In DNA, the CDR3 is TGTGCCAGCAGCTTAAGCTGGAGCAGACAAGAGACCCAGTACTTC. Translated: CASSLSWSRQETQYF.

This clone showed up just once. The chain links TRBV5-1 to TRBJ2-7; a weak D match, TRBD2 (5 bases). Per the germline V gene, CDR1 is SGHRS and CDR2 is YFSETQ. V was clipped by 4 bases and J by 3 bases, with 23 bases between them. There are 17 residues in the CDR3. CDR3 sequence: CASSPYKIGLLGYEQYF. The CDR3 DNA follows: TGCGCCAGCAGCCCGTACAAAATCGGACTGCTCGGCTACGAGCAGTACTTC.

V usage is TRBV9 and J usage is TRBJ2-3; 7 bases map to TRBD2. Germline V gene data show CDR1 as SGDLS and CDR2 as YYNGEE. With V trimmed by 0 bases and J by 4 bases, 8 bases remained unmatched. The CDR3 has 16 residues. CDR3 in DNA: TGTGCCAGCAGCGTAGCGGCGGGAGTGGGTGCAGATACGCAGTATTTT. Translating gives CASSVAAGVGADTQYF.

The CDR3 nucleotides read TGTGCCACCTCCGGGACAGTCATGTATGGCTACACCTTC. Translated: CATSGTVMYGYTF. This chain uses TRBV19 with TRBJ1-2, with 7 bases fitting TRBD1. CDR3 length: 13 residues. Germline-derived CDR1 and CDR2 are LNHDA and SQIVND (reference sequence). J lost 5 bases, V lost 10 bases, and 10 bases had no gene match.

The chain uses TRBV7-9 and TRBJ1-1; the D gene is possibly TRBD1 (5 bases). V dropped 4 bases and J dropped 1 base, with 25 bases sitting between them. The CDR3 has 19 residues. The germline V gene has CDR1 SEHNR and CDR2 FQNEAQ (reference sequence). CDR3: CASSSGIQGHKDWNTEAFF. As DNA, the CDR3 is TGTGCCAGCAGCTCAGGTATCCAGGGTCACAAGGATTGGAACACTGAAGCTTTCTTT.

V usage is TRBV7-2 and J usage is TRBJ1-5; D is possibly TRBD1 (6 bases). Deletions cut 1 base from V and 5 bases from J, with 9 bases between. The length of the CDR3 is 14 residues. Per the germline V gene, CDR1 is SGHTA and CDR2 is FQGNSA. The CDR3 nucleotides are TGTGCCAGCAGCTTAGGGCCAGGGGATCAGCCCCAGCATTTT. Its protein product is CASSLGPGDQPQHF.

V is TRBV29-1 and J is TRBJ2-3; 8 bases map to TRBD1. After removal of 8 bases from V and 8 bases from J, the junction contained 15 bases not matched to a gene. The germline gives CDR1 SQVTM, CDR2 ANQGSEA. The CDR3 consists of 14 residues. CDR3 amino acids: CSSLYPGTGLTQYF. Written as DNA, the CDR3 is TGCAGCTCTCTATACCCCGGGACAGGCCTTACGCAGTATTTT.

The chain recombines TRBV6-2 or TRBV6-3 with TRBJ2-3, with 7 bases lining up with TRBD2. The V and J ends lost 5 bases and 2 bases, in that order; junction bases with no gene match: 4. The CDR3 is 14 amino acids. Germline CDR1 MNHEY, CDR2 SVGEGT. The CDR3 sequence: CASSPGLTTDTQYF. CDR3 coding DNA: TGTGCCAGCAGTCCGGGACTAACCACAGATACGCAGTATTTT.

V gene TRBV10-3 combines with J gene TRBJ1-5; no reliable D call. The V end was cut by 0 bases, the J end by 6 bases, with 12 bases between. Germline V gene sequence: CDR1 ENHRY, CDR2 SYGVKD. The CDR3 loop spans 15 amino acids. CDR3 DNA: TGTGCCATCAGTGAGTCTGGCGGTCGGGGTCAGCCCCAGCATTTT. Residues: CAISESGGRGQPQHF.

The gene calls are TRBV6-1 and TRBJ1-2; 7 bases line up with TRBD1. The CDR3 spans 15 residues. Germline trimming cut 0 bases from V and 2 bases from J; bases unmatched to any gene: 3. Germline values: CDR1 MNHNS, CDR2 SASEGT. The CDR3 sequence: CASSEALTGNYGYTF. CDR3 sequence (DNA): TGTGCCAGCAGTGAAGCGCTGACAGGGAACTATGGCTACACCTTC.

The V call is TRBV5-4, the J call TRBJ1-1; D is perhaps TRBD1 (6 bases). The V end lost 4 bases, the J end lost 6 bases, and 13 bases lay between the germline ends. Germline CDR1 reads SGHNT; CDR2 reads YYREEE (reference sequence). The CDR3 has 13 residues. DNA for the CDR3: TGTGCCAGCAGCACTACAGGGTCGGCTGAAGCTTTCTTT. As protein: CASSTTGSAEAFF.

V is TRBV9 and J is TRBJ2-1, with D possibly being TRBD2 (5 bases). The CDR3 spans 13 residues. V was cut by 2 bases and J by 9 bases, with 12 bases left in between. From germline, CDR1 is SGDLS and CDR2 YYNGEE. DNA for the CDR3: TGTGCCAGCAGCGTGGATTTTGGAGGTGAGCAGTTCTTC. This sequence encodes CASSVDFGGEQFF.

The rearrangement joins TRBV30 to TRBJ1-1; D not certain. Trimming cost V 2 bases and J 4 bases, with 11 bases left between them. This CDR3 has 13 residues. CDR1 and CDR2 from the germline V gene are GTSNPN and SVGIG (reference sequence). The CDR3 reads CAWSILEGTEAFF. DNA for the CDR3: TGTGCCTGGAGTATCCTAGAGGGCACTGAAGCTTTCTTT.

This clone came up once. The V and J genes are TRBV7-3 and TRBJ2-5; D is undetermined. Trimming shortened V by 1 base and J by 4 bases, and 10 bases separated the two germline ends. The CDR3 sequence is 14 residues long. The germline CDR1 and CDR2 sequences are SGHTA and FQGTGA. The CDR3 loop is CASSLSGPPETQYF. In DNA, the CDR3 is TGTGCCAGCAGCTTAAGCGGCCCCCCAGAGACCCAGTACTTC.

V gene TRBV5-6 combines with J gene TRBJ2-7, with TRBD1 matching over 8 bases. The V gene's germline CDR1 is SGHDT and CDR2 YYEEEE. V was pared by 0 bases and J by 4 bases, with 3 bases of the junction left unmatched. This CDR3 spans 14 amino acids. DNA of the CDR3: TGTGCCAGCAGCTTGGGACAGGGGAGATACGAGCAGTACTTC. This encodes CASSLGQGRYEQYF. The whole variable domain, filled in from reference TRBV5-6 and TRBJ2-7, reads DAGVTQSPTHLIKTRGQQVTLRCSPKSGHDTVSWYQQALGQGPQFIFQYYEEEERQRGNFPDRFSGHQFPNYSSELNVNALLLGDSALYLCASSLGQGRYEQYFGPGTRLTVT.

The chain links TRBV11-2 to TRBJ2-7, with 8 nucleotides matching TRBD1. With 5 bases clipped from V and 0 bases from J, the junction kept 18 bases outside the gene matches. The CDR3 is made up of 19 amino acids. Germline V CDR1 and CDR2: SGHAT, FQNNGV. CDR3 in amino acids: CASSPRGQGLSNLSYEQYF. In DNA, the CDR3 is TGTGCCAGCAGCCCCCGAGGACAGGGTTTGTCAAACCTCTCCTACGAGCAGTACTTC.

This chain links TRBV18 with TRBJ1-5; 9 bases are shared with TRBD1. Germline V CDR1 and CDR2: KGHSH, LQKENI. CDR3 length equals 16 residues. The V gene end was trimmed by 3 bases and the J gene end by 1 base; junction bases not matched to a gene: 4. CDR3 region: CASSPTGGGSNQPQHF. The CDR3 nucleotides read TGTGCCAGCTCACCTACAGGGGGCGGGAGCAATCAGCCCCAGCATTTT.

The genes are TRBV18 and TRBJ2-1, with TRBD2 as a possible D gene (6 bases). V dropped 2 bases and J dropped 8 bases, with 16 bases sitting between them. The CDR3 spans 15 residues. The V gene's germline CDR1 is KGHSH and CDR2 LQKENI. The CDR3 loop is CASSPKAGLRDEQFF. The CDR3 DNA is TGTGCCAGCTCACCAAAAGCGGGCTTAAGGGATGAGCAGTTCTTC.

The V call is TRBV7-2, the J call TRBJ1-2; the D gene is possibly TRBD1 (5 bases). Germline V gives CDR1 SGHTA, CDR2 FQGNSA. The CDR3 has 14 residues. V was cut by 2 bases and J by 8 bases, with 15 bases left in between. CDR3 residues: CASSLQVRGGGYTF. CDR3 nucleotides: TGTGCCAGCAGCTTACAGGTTAGGGGTGGAGGCTACACCTTC.

V is TRBV19 and J is TRBJ1-6; TRBD1 agrees at 10 bases. V shed 5 bases and J 10 bases; nucleotides not matched to a gene: 11. CDR1 is LNHDA, CDR2 SQIVND, per germline (reference sequence). The CDR3 contains 16 residues. The DNA for the CDR3 is TGTGCCAGTAGTTTCCTGGGACAGGGGCAAGGATCACCCCTCCACTTT. This codes for CASSFLGQGQGSPLHF.

The chain employs TRBV9 and TRBJ1-1; D gene ambiguous. CDR1 and CDR2 from the germline V gene are SGDLS and YYNGEE. This CDR3 comprises 13 residues. The V end lost 1 base, the J end lost 5 bases, and 9 bases lay between the germline ends. The CDR3 sequence: CASSVKGGTEAFF. The CDR3 DNA reads TGTGCCAGCAGCGTAAAGGGAGGGACTGAAGCTTTCTTT.

This rearrangement joins TRBV9 to TRBJ2-5, with 16 nucleotides matching TRBD2. The CDR3 covers 19 residues. Germline V gives CDR1 SGDLS, CDR2 YYNGEE. V dropped 3 bases and J dropped 4; count of bases not matched to a gene: 12. The CDR3 sequence is CASSGTGTSGGAQLETQYF. CDR3 sequence (DNA): TGTGCCAGCAGCGGAACCGGGACTAGCGGGGGGGCCCAGTTAGAGACCCAGTACTTC.

About this clone itself: The conserved closing phenylalanine or tryptophan is absent in this CDR3, likely reflecting a read error. Because the CDR3's place on the DNA is in doubt, the DNA is left out and the CDR3 is given as listed by TCRdb. This chain uses TRBV12-1 with TRBJ1-1; TRBD1 was called by the table and not checked on the DNA. TRBV12-1 is annotated as a pseudogene. Including both end residues, the CDR3 is 10 amino acids long. The CDR3 sequence: CASSFGGRAL.

The chain is built from TRBV6-2 or TRBV6-3 and TRBJ2-7, with D perhaps TRBD1 (6 bases). CDR1 and CDR2 (germline): MNHEY, SVGEGT. The CDR3 sequence is 13 residues long. Deletions cut 4 bases from V and 7 bases from J, with 14 bases between. Written as DNA, the CDR3 is TGTGCCAGCAGTTCACAGGGTACGGGGGAGCAGTACTTC. Protein product: CASSSQGTGEQYF.